Below, 13 T cell receptor beta chains from the same sample are listed, as sequenced in a study of blood T cells in healthy people across ages. A second roughly 7 to 12 cycle PCR used barcoded and J-beta primers. TCRdb reprocessed the 5' RACE reads via MiXCR and lists one record per CDR3 protein. The sample has over 600,000 distinct CDR3 sequences; around 50% are singletons. Sequenced: blood. The receptor source for this set is a man in his forties in good health.

This clonotype was recorded at least ten times. The chain employs TRBV4-1 and TRBJ2-7; D possibly corresponds to TRBD2 (6 bases). This CDR3 has 14 amino acids. Trimming cost V 1 base and J 1 base, with 8 bases left between them. Germline lookup yields CDR1 MGHRA and CDR2 YSYEKL. The CDR3 coding sequence is TGCGCCAGCAGCCAAGTTAGCGGATCCTACGAGCAGTACTTC. Translating it yields CASSQVSGSYEQYF.

In its sample, this clonotype was seen a few times. The chain couples TRBV5-1 to TRBJ1-6, with TRBD1 matching 7 bases. Trimming at V came to 4 bases and at J to 7 bases, leaving 11 bases not matched to a gene. The CDR3 totals 16 residues. Per the germline V gene, CDR1 is SGHRS and CDR2 is YFSETQ. CDR3 sequence (DNA): TGCGCCAGCAGCCACCGGGACAGAACATTGAATTCACCCCTCCACTTT. Its translation: CASSHRDRTLNSPLHF.

The chain has TRBV9 and TRBJ2-7; D unclear. Looked up from germline, CDR1 is SGDLS and CDR2 is YYNGEE. This CDR3 has 12 amino acids. Trimming removed 4 bases from V and 7 bases from J, with 12 bases in between. CDR3 sequence: CASSPPYGEQYF. The DNA of the CDR3 is TGTGCCAGCAGCCCCCCTTACGGAGAGCAGTACTTC.

The chain joins TRBV6-1 to TRBJ2-7, with D perhaps TRBD1 or TRBD2 (6 bases each). V was cut by 2 bases and J by 5 bases, with 19 bases left in between. Germline loops: CDR1 MNHNS, CDR2 SASEGT. The CDR3 is made up of 16 amino acids. The DNA for the CDR3 is TGTGCCAGCAGTGAATGGGGGGCGGCTATAGGGAACGAGCAGTACTTC. This gives the protein CASSEWGAAIGNEQYF.

The genes are TRBV7-3 and TRBJ1-4, with D perhaps matching TRBD1 (5 bases). Trimming took off 2 bases at V and 5 bases at J, with 15 bases between the two ends. Germline V lookup: CDR1 SGHTA, CDR2 FQGTGA. This CDR3 has 16 residues. The CDR3 DNA sequence: TGTGCCAGCAGCTTAGGGGACGGTAGTACCAATGAAAAACTGTTTTTT. Translation: CASSLGDGSTNEKLFF.

The chain is built from TRBV20-1 and TRBJ2-5, with a tentative D call TRBD2 (6 bases). V was shortened by 3 bases and J by 4 bases, with 18 bases between the two germline ends. This CDR3 has 15 amino acids. The germline CDR1 and CDR2 sequences are DFQATT and SNEGSKA (reference sequence). The CDR3 loop is CSASGTGVGIETQYF. CDR3 DNA: TGCAGTGCTAGCGGGACGGGGGTGGGAATAGAGACCCAGTACTTC.

The V and J genes are TRBV6-5 and TRBJ2-3; perhaps D is TRBD1 or TRBD2 (5 bases each). This CDR3 spans 16 amino acids. Germline loops: CDR1 MNHEY, CDR2 SVGAGI. The V end lost 4 bases, the J end lost 4 bases, and 18 bases lay between the germline ends. The CDR3 nucleotides are TGTGCCAGCAGTTCTGGGGGAGACTTGGATTCAGATACGCAGTATTTT. Its protein product is CASSSGGDLDSDTQYF.

A remark on this clonotype: This could be a read error, since a much larger clone is one nucleotide away. The chain uses TRBV29-1 and TRBJ1-2; TRBD1 might be the D (6 bases). The CDR3 runs to 14 residues. CDR1 is SQVTM, CDR2 ANQGSEA, per germline. Trimming took off 4 bases at V and 8 bases at J, with 20 bases between the two ends. CDR3 region: CSVGVGGGDRGYTF. CDR3 sequence (DNA): TGCAGCGTTGGAGTCGGGGGCGGAGATAGAGGCTACACCTTC.

A few counts support this clonotype. The genes are TRBV27 and TRBJ2-7; D assignment may be TRBD1 or TRBD2 (7 bases each). The J call may be incorrect, as the DNA end agrees better with TRBJ2-5. The CDR3 totals 14 residues. The germline V gene has CDR1 MNHEY and CDR2 SMNVEV (reference sequence). CDR3 DNA sequence: TGTGCCAGCAGTCCTCCAGGGGGGGCGTGGACCCAGTACTTC. Translated: CASSPPGGAWTQYF.

This clonotype was picked up a small number of times. This rearrangement joins TRBV9 to TRBJ2-1, with TRBD2 matching 7 bases. Germline assignment: CDR1 SGDLS and CDR2 YYNGEE. The CDR3 is made up of 15 amino acids. With 0 bases clipped from V and 3 bases from J, the junction kept 3 bases outside the gene matches. The CDR3 region is CASSVATGGYNEQFF. DNA of the CDR3: TGTGCCAGCAGCGTAGCTACGGGGGGCTACAATGAGCAGTTCTTC.

J is TRBJ2-3 and V is TRBV5-1, with D tentatively TRBD1 (6 bases). V was trimmed by 2 bases and J by 2 bases, leaving 15 bases between them. The germline gives CDR1 SGHRS, CDR2 YFSETQ. The CDR3 sequence is 16 residues long. This CDR3 is CASSFNPGVPTDTQYF. The CDR3, as DNA: TGCGCCAGCAGCTTTAATCCAGGGGTCCCCACAGATACGCAGTATTTT. The whole variable domain, filled in from reference TRBV5-1 and TRBJ2-3, reads KAGVTQTPRYLIKTRGQQVTLSCSPISGHRSVSWYQQTPGQGLQFLFEYFSETQRNKGNFPGRFSGRQFSNSRSEMNVSTLELGDSALYLCASSFNPGVPTDTQYFGPGTRLTVL.

The table lists this clonotype with a few counts. V and J are TRBV20-1 and TRBJ2-5; 7 bases line up with TRBD2. The CDR3 totals 15 residues. Looked up from germline, CDR1 is DFQATT and CDR2 is SNEGSKA (reference sequence). J gave up 4 bases and V 3 bases, and 11 bases lay outside the gene matches. This chain's CDR3 is CSASSGRPPTETQYF. The DNA for the CDR3 is TGCAGTGCTAGTAGCGGGCGACCGCCCACAGAGACCCAGTACTTC.

The V gene is TRBV7-2, the J gene TRBJ1-4; possible D gene TRBD1, 5 bases. CDR3 size: 15 residues. V dropped 1 base and J dropped 5 bases, with 11 bases sitting between them. Germline V gene data show CDR1 as SGHTA and CDR2 as FQGNSA. The CDR3 loop is CASSLGPGQNEKLFF. CDR3 DNA: TGTGCCAGCAGCTTAGGGCCAGGGCAGAATGAAAAACTGTTTTTT.